The clone carrying this TCR beta chain has ten or more counts. What it recognizes is unknown. Expressed TCRB transcripts were sequenced, since all the RNA that had been isolated was reverse transcribed. About 3.57 million reads per sample were averaged for naive, central memory and regulatory samples. This table comes from immunoSEQ multiplex PCR, and its TCRdb copy is limited to in-frame clones, with some not included. In the table there are about 410,000 clones, 11% to 15% of which are singletons. These data belong to a study of beta chain features in type 1 diabetes. Study results and caveats: Type 1 diabetes patients had VDJ junctions that carried fewer insertions and more deletions. High TCR expression in some cells could lead to their over-representation in cDNA sequencing.

Sorting produced populations that all topped 95% purity. From germline, CDR1 is SQVTM and CDR2 ANQGSEA. The V end was cut by 4 bases, the J end by 3 bases, with 7 bases between. The CDR3 contains 12 residues. This sequence was found in a man in his thirties or forties in good health. Sequencing was done on a sample of naive CD4+ T cells from blood. This chain joins TRBV29-1 and TRBJ1-5; D is ambiguous. The CDR3 DNA follows: TGCAGCGTTGGAACAGTCAATCAGCCCCAGCATTTT. Amino acid sequence: CSVGTVNQPQHF.